This TCR beta chain stems from a study of blood T cells in healthy people across ages. Study-wide context: About one barcoded beta molecule per two T cells was captured by template switching.

Researchers report isolating at least 6 million PBMCs per sample. Sample-barcoded 5' priming and a J-beta primer mix drove a second PCR of 7 to 11 cycles. One entry per CDR3 protein results from TCRdb running MiXCR on the 5' RACE reads. This sample has some 1,000,000 distinct CDR3 sequences, with about 23% found just once. These data also featured in a second study, about T cells of mothers and their children. That publication notes: There were no persistent microchimeric T cell clones detected.

The sequencing sample was made of blood. This sequence originates from a girl aged 2-10 years in good health.

In DNA form, the CDR3 reads TGTGCCAGCAGCTTGCGACAACTAGCCGGGACAGATACGCAGTATTTT. Amino acids: CASSLRQLAGTDTQYF. The chain links TRBV7-2 to TRBJ2-3, with TRBD2 as a possible D gene (6 bases). The CDR3 is made up of 16 amino acids. Trimming cost V 3 bases and J 3 bases, with 16 bases left between them. Germline CDR1 is SGHTA and CDR2 is FQGNSA.